The 15 T cell receptor beta chains presented below share a single source sample, sequenced in a study of T cells in Graves' hyperthyroidism and ophthalmopathy (dated by TCRdb to between 2019 and 2020). Libraries came from multiplex PCR. TCRdb shows the sequencer as Illumina HiSeq 2000. Amplification of TCR beta CDR3 regions was carried out from RNA transcripts. For the first round of RT-PCR on the TCR CDR3, the HTBI primer set was used together with the Qiagen OneStep RT-PCR kit. Clones were called with MiXCR by TCRdb after fastp trimmed the public reads at Q25, and only in-frame beta chains were retained. CDR3 protein sequences are deduplicated, and each keeps its most common genes and DNA. The sample table holds under 550,000 distinct CDR3 sequences, of which 20% were seen once. The ten largest clones represent 45% to 50% of the sample. Sequencing was carried out using blood. The receptors here all came from a man aged 35 to 55 with Graves' ophthalmopathy.

This clonotype has more than one count but fewer than ten. This CDR3 reads CASSFLQGAPGGGGYTF. CDR3 nucleotides: TGTGCCAGCAGTTTCCTGCAGGGGGCGCCGGGGGGAGGCGGCTACACCTTC. The chain uses TRBV12-3 or TRBV12-4 and TRBJ1-2, with TRBD1 matching 8 bases. V gave up 3 bases and J gave up 8 bases; unmatched junction bases: 17. The CDR3 is made up of 17 amino acids.

This clonotype was recorded at least ten times. The chain's CDR3 is CASSPRSGRWAIEQYF. The CDR3 DNA sequence: TGTGCCAGCAGTCCCCGAAGCGGGAGATGGGCGATCGAGCAGTACTTC. V usage is TRBV6-2 or TRBV6-3 and J usage is TRBJ2-7, with TRBD2 matching 8 bases. Germline CDR1 MNHEY, CDR2 SVGEGT. Trimming cost V 5 bases and J 6 bases; bases outside gene matches: 15. This CDR3 is built from 16 residues.

The rearrangement joins TRBV5-8 to TRBJ1-1; the match to TRBD1 covers 7 bases. V was clipped by 4 bases and J by 4 bases; unmatched bases: 7. The CDR3 runs 14 residues. Germline values: CDR1 SGHTS, CDR2 YDEGEE. Here the CDR3 DNA reads TGTGCCAGCAGCAAATCGACAGGGAGCACTGAAGCTTTCTTT. It encodes CASSKSTGSTEAFF. The complete variable domain, with remaining parts taken from reference TRBV5-8 and TRBJ1-1, reads EAGVTQSPTHLIKTRGQQATLRCSPISGHTSVYWYQQALGLGLQFLLWYDEGEERNRGNFPPRFSGRQFPNYSSELNVNALELEDSALYLCASSKSTGSTEAFFGQGTRLTVV.

This clonotype was counted at least ten times. This chain connects TRBV11-2 to TRBJ2-7, with 9 nucleotides matching TRBD2. Germline V gene sequence: CDR1 SGHAT, CDR2 FQNNGV. The CDR3 has 17 amino acids. With V trimmed by 3 bases and J by 0 bases, 9 bases remained unmatched. The CDR3 loop reads CASSFLRLAESSYEQYF. The CDR3 nucleotides read TGTGCCAGCAGCTTTCTCAGACTAGCGGAAAGCTCCTACGAGCAGTACTTC. Drawing the rest from reference TRBV11-2 and TRBJ2-7, the complete variable domain is EAGVAQSPRYKIIEKRQSVAFWCNPISGHATLYWYQQILGQGPKLLIQFQNNGVVDDSQLPKDRFSAERLKGVDSTLKIQPAKLEDSAVYLCASSFLRLAESSYEQYFGPGTRLTVT.

There are a few counts of this clonotype. The genes are TRBV11-2 and TRBJ2-1, with 13 bases aligning to TRBD2. Germline V gene data show CDR1 as SGHAT and CDR2 as FQNNGV. The CDR3 has 16 amino acids. The junction had 15 bases not matched to a gene; V was cut back by 8 bases and J by 11 bases. CDR3 nucleotide sequence: TGTGCCAGCGGATACCCCCCTACCGGGACTAGCGGGAAGCAGTTCTTC. Amino acids: CASGYPPTGTSGKQFF.

The chain combines TRBV4-1 with TRBJ2-1; TRBD2 aligns across 14 bases. This CDR3 is 15 amino acids long. V dropped 4 bases and J dropped 9; count of bases not matched to a gene: 5. Germline-derived CDR1 and CDR2 are MGHRA and YSYEKL. Written as DNA, the CDR3 is TGCGCCAGCAGCCTTGCCGGGACTAGCGGGAGTGAGCAGTTCTTC. Protein product: CASSLAGTSGSEQFF.

This clonotype came up a few times. The genes are TRBV3-1 and TRBJ1-5; D perhaps matches TRBD1 (5 bases). The ends were cut back, 1 base at V and 7 bases at J, with 11 bases in the middle. The CDR3 length is 14 residues. Per the germline V gene, CDR1 is LGHDT and CDR2 is YNNKEL (reference sequence). The CDR3 sequence is CASSQVGDRQPQHF. The CDR3 nucleotides read TGTGCCAGCAGCCAAGTGGGGGATAGGCAGCCCCAGCATTTT.

This clonotype came up many times. This chain links TRBV18 with TRBJ1-4, with 7 bases fitting TRBD1. CDR3 size: 13 residues. Unmatched junction bases numbered 1, after V lost 5 bases and J lost 4 bases. Germline CDR1 is KGHSH and CDR2 is LQKENI. CDR3 sequence: CASSAGGNEKLFF. CDR3 DNA sequence: TGTGCCAGCTCAGCAGGGGGTAATGAAAAACTGTTTTTT.

This clonotype was seen ten or more times. V and J are TRBV12-3 or TRBV12-4 and TRBJ2-7, with 10 bases lining up with TRBD2. With V trimmed by 4 bases and J by 6 bases, 18 bases remained unmatched. The CDR3 has 18 residues. The CDR3 is CASSYHPSGGVQGSEQYF. DNA of the CDR3: TGTGCCAGCAGTTATCACCCCAGCGGGGGGGTTCAAGGGTCCGAGCAGTACTTC.

Comments on this clonotype: This may arise from a read error, as a much more abundant clone is one base away. This chain links TRBV28 with TRBJ2-7; D is uncertain. Between the trimmed V and J ends, which lost 4 bases and 8 bases, there was a span of 15 bases. Germline CDR1 is MDHEN and CDR2 is SYDVKM. This CDR3 has 13 residues. CDR3 coding DNA: TGTGCCAGCAGTTCTCCTATGGTATACAAGCAGTACTTC. Translation: CASSSPMVYKQYF.

In this sample, this clonotype turned up a few times. V gene TRBV13 combines with J gene TRBJ2-1, with D unresolved. Trimming took 0 bases from V and 15 from J, leaving 12 bases between them. The CDR3 totals 12 residues. Germline values: CDR1 PRHDT, CDR2 FYEKMQ (reference sequence). This CDR3 is CASSLGLTLGFF. The CDR3 coding sequence is TGTGCCAGCAGCTTAGGCCTCACTCTGGGGTTCTTC.

There are a few counts of this clonotype. This sequence joins TRBV5-1 and TRBJ1-2; the D is unclear. CDR1 is SGHRS, CDR2 YFSETQ, per germline. This CDR3 is built from 15 residues. Trimming pared 4 bases from V and 6 bases from J, leaving 19 bases between. DNA for the CDR3: TGCGCCAGCAGCCCGGTTCCGGTGGGGTTTCATGGCTACACCTTC. Its protein is CASSPVPVGFHGYTF.

This clonotype came up many times. This chain's CDR3 is CASSLGQGTQPQHF. Written as DNA, the CDR3 is TGTGCCAGCAGTTTAGGGCAGGGGACTCAGCCCCAGCATTTT. V gene TRBV28 combines with J gene TRBJ1-5, with a possible D match to TRBD1 (6 bases). V was clipped by 2 bases and J by 6 bases, with 11 bases between them. CDR3 size: 14 residues. CDR1 is MDHEN and CDR2 is SYDVKM in the germline V gene.

This clonotype turned up a few times. V is TRBV20-1 and J is TRBJ2-3, with 10 bases identical to TRBD2. The germline CDR1 and CDR2 sequences are DFQATT and SNEGSKA (reference sequence). V gave up 2 bases and J gave up 3 bases; unmatched junction bases: 2. The CDR3 runs to 14 residues. CDR3 coding DNA: TGCAGTGCTAGAACTAGCGGGGCGACAGATACGCAGTATTTT. Its protein product is CSARTSGATDTQYF.

The chain couples TRBV5-1 to TRBJ1-6; D is possibly TRBD1 (6 bases). Germline V gene sequence: CDR1 SGHRS, CDR2 YFSETQ. Trimming pared 1 base from V and 7 bases from J, leaving 12 bases between. The CDR3 has 15 residues. Here the CDR3 DNA reads TGCGCCAGCAGCTTGAGTACAGGGCTCAATTCACCCCTCCACTTT. Residues: CASSLSTGLNSPLHF. The full variable domain, its missing parts supplied by reference TRBV5-1 and TRBJ1-6, is KAGVTQTPRYLIKTRGQQVTLSCSPISGHRSVSWYQQTPGQGLQFLFEYFSETQRNKGNFPGRFSGRQFSNSRSEMNVSTLELGDSALYLCASSLSTGLNSPLHFGNGTRLTVT.